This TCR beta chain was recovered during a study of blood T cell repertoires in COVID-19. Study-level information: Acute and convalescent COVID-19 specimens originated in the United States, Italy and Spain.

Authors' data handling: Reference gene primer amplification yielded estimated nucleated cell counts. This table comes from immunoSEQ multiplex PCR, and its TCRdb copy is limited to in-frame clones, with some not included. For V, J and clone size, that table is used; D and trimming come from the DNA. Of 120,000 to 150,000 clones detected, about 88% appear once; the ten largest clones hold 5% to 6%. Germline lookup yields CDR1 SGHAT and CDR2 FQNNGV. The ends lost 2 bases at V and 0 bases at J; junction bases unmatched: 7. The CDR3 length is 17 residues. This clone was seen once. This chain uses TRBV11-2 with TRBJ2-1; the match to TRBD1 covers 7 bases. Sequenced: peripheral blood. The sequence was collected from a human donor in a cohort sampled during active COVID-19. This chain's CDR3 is CASSLNRGRSSYNEQFF. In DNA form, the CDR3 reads TGTGCCAGCAGCTTAAACAGGGGTCGGAGCTCCTACAATGAGCAGTTCTTC. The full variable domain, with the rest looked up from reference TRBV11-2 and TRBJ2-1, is EAGVAQSPRYKIIEKRQSVAFWCNPISGHATLYWYQQILGQGPKLLIQFQNNGVVDDSQLPKDRFSAERLKGVDSTLKIQPAKLEDSAVYLCASSLNRGRSSYNEQFFGPGTRLTVL.